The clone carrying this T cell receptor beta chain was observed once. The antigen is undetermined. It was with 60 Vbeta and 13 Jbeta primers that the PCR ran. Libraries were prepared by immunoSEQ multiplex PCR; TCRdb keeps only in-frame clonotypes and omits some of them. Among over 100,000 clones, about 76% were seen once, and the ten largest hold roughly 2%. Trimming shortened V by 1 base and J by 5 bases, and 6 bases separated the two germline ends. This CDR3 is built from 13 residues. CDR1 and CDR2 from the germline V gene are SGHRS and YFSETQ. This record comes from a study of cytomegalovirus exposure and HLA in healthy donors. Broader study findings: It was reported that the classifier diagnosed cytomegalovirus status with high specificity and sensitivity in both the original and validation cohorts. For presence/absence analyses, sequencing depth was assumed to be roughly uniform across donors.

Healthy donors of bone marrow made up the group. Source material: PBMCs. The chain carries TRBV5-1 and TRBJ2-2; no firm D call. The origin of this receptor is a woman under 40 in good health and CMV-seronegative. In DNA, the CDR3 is TGCGCCAGCAGCTTGCTCGGGACCGGGGAGCTGTTTTTT. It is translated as CASSLLGTGELFF.